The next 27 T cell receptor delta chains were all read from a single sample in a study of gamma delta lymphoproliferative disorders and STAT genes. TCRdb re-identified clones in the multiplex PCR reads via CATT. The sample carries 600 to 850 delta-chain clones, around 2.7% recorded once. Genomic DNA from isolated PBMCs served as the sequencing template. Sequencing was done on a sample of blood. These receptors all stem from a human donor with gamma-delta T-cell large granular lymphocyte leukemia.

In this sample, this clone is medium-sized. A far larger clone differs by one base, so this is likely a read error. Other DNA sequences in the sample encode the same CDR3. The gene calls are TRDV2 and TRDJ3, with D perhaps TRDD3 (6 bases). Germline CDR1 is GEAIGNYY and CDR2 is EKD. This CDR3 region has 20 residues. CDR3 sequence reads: CACDTSGGHPLSWDTRQMFF. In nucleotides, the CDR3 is TGTGCCTGTGACACCTCCGGGGGACACCCTCTCTCCTGGGATACCCGACAGATGTTTTTC.

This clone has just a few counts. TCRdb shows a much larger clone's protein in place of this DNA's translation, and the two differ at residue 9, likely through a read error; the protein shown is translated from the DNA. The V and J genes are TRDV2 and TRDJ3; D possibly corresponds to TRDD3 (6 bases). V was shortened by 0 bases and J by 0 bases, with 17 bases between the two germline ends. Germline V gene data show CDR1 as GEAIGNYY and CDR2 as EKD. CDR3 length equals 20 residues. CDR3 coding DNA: TGTGCCTGTGACACCTCCGGGGGAAACCCTCTCTCCTGGGACACCCGACAGATGTTTTTC. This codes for CACDTSGGNPLSWDTRQMFF.

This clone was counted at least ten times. The CDR3 region is CALGESPEQTDKLIF. CDR3 DNA sequence: TGTGCTCTTGGGGAATCTCCCGAACAGACCGATAAACTCATCTTT. V is TRDV1 and J is TRDJ1; the D is unclear. CDR1 is TSWWSYY and CDR2 is QGS in the germline V gene. Trimming pared 2 bases from V and 2 bases from J, leaving 12 bases between. The CDR3 is 15 residues long.

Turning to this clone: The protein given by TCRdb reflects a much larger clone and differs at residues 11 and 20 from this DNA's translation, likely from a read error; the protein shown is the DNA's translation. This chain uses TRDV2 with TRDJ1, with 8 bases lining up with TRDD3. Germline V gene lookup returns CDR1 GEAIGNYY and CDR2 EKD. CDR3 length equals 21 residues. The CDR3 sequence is CACDSILGALWRSPNTDKLTF. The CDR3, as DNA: TGTGCCTGTGACTCAATACTGGGGGCCCTCTGGCGATCCCCGAACACCGATAAACTCACCTTT.

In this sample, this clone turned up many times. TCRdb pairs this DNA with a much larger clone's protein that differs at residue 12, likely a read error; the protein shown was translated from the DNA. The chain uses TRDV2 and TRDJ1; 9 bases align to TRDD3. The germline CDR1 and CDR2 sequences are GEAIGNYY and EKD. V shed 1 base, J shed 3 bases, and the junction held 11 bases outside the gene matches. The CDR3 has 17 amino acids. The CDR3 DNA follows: TGTGCCTGTGACACTCTTACTGGGGGACTGAACGCCGATAAACTCATCTTT. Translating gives CACDTLTGGLNADKLIF.

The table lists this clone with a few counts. The CDR3 reads CACDTERDPWALIF. Written as DNA, the CDR3 is TGTGCCTGTGACACCGAGCGGGATCCCTGGGCACTCATCTTT. This chain links TRDV2 with TRDJ1; a possible D gene is TRDD3 (5 bases). With 0 bases removed from V and 10 bases from J, the gap between germline ends came to 17 bases. This CDR3 has 14 amino acids. Germline V gene sequence: CDR1 GEAIGNYY, CDR2 EKD.

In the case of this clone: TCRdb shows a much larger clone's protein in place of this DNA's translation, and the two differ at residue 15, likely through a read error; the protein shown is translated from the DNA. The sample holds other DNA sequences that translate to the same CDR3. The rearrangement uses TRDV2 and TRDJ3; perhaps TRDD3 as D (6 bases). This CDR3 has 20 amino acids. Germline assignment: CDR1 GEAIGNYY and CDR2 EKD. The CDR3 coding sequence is TGTGCTTGTGACACCTCCGGGGGACACCCTCTCTCCTGGGACGCCCGACAGATGTTTTTC. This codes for CACDTSGGHPLSWDARQMFF.

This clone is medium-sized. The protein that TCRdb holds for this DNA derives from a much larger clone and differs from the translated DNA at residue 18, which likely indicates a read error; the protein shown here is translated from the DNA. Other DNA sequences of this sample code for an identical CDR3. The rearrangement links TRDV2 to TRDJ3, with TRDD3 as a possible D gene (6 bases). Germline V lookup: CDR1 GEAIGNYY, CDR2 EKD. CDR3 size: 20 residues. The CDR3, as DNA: TGTGCCTGTGACACCTCCGGGGGACACCCTCTCTCCTGGGACACCCGACAGATATTTTTC. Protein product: CACDTSGGHPLSWDTRQIFF.

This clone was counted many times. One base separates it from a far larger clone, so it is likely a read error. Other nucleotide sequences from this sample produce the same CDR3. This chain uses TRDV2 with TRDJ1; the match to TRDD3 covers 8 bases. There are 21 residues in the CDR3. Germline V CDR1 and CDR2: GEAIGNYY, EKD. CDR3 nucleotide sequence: TGTGCCTGTGACTCAATACTGGGGGCCCTCCGGCGATCCCCGAACACCGATAAGCTCATCTTT. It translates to CACDSILGALRRSPNTDKLIF.

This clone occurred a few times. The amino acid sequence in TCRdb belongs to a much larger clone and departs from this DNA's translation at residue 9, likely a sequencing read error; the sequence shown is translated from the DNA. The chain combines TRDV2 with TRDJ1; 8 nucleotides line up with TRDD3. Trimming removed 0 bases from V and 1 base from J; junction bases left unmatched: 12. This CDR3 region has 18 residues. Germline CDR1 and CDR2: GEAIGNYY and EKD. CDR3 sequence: CACDTVGLRDTITDKLIF. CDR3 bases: TGTGCCTGTGACACCGTCGGGCTGAGGGATACGATCACCGATAAACTCATCTTT.

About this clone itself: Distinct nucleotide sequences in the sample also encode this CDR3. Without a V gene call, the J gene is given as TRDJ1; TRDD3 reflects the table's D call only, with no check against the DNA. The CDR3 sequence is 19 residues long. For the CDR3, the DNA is TGTGCCTGTGACACCTTACTGGGGGATACGCGTAGTAACACCGATAAACTCATCTTT. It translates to CACDTLLGDTRSNTDKLIF.

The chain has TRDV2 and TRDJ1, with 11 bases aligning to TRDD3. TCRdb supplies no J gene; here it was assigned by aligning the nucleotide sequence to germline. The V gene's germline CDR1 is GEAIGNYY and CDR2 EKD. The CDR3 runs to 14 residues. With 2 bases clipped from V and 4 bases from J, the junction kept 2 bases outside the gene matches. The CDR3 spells CACDKLGDIDKLIF. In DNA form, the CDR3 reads TGTGCCTGTGACAAACTGGGGGATATCGATAAACTCATCTTT.

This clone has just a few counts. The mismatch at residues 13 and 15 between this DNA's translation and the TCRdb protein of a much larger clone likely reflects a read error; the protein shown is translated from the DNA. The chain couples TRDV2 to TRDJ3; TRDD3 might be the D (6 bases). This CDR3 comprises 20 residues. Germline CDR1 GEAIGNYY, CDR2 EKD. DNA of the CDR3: TGTGCCTGTGACACCTCCGGGGGACACCCTCTCTCCAGGGACGCCCGACAGATGTTTTTC. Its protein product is CACDTSGGHPLSRDARQMFF.

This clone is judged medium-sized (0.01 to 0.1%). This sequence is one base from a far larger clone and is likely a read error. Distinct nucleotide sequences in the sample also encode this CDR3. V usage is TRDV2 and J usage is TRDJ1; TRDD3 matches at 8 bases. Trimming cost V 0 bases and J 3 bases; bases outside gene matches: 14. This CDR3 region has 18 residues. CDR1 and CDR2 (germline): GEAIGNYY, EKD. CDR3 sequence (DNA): TGTGCCTGTGACACCGTGGGGCTGGGGGAAAACGGGGCCGATAAACTCATCTTT. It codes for CACDTVGLGENGADKLIF.

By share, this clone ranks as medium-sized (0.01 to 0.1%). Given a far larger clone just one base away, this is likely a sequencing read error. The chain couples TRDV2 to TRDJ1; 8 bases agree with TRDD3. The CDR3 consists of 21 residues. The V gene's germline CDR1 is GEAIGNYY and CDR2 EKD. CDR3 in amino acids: CARDSILGALRRSPNTDKLIF. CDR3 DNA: TGTGCCCGTGACTCAATACTGGGGGCCCTCCGGCGATCCCCGAACACCGATAAACTCATCTTT.

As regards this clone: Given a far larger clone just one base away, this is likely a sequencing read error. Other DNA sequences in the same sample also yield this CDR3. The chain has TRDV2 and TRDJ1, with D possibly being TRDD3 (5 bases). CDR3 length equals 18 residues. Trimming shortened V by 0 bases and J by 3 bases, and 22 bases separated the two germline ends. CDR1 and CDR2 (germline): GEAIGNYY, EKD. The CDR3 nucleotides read TGTGCCTGTGACACCGTAGGGCTCGGGGAAAACGGGGCCGATAAACTCATCTTT. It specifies CACDTVGLGENGADKLIF.

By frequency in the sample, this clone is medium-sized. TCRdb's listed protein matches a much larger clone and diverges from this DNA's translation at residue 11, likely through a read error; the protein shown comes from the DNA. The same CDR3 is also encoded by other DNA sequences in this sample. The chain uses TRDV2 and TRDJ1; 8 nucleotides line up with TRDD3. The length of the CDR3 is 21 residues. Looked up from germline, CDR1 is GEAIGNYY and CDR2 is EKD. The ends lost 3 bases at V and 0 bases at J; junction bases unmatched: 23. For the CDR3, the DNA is TGTGCCTGTGACTCAATACTGGGGGCCCTCTGGCGATCCCCGAACACCGATAAACTCATCTTT. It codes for CACDSILGALWRSPNTDKLIF.

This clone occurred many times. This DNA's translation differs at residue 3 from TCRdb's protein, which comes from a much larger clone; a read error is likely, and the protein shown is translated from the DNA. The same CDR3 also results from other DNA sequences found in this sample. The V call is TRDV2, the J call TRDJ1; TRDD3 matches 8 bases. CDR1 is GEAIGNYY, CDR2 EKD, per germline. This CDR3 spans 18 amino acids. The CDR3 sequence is CASDTVGLGENGADKLIF. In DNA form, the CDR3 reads TGTGCCAGTGACACCGTAGGGCTGGGGGAAAACGGGGCCGATAAACTCATCTTT.

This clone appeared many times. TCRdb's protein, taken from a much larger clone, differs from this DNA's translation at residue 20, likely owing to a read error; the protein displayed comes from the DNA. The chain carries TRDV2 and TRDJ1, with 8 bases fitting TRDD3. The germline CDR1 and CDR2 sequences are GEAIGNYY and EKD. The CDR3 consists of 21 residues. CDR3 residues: CACDSILGALRRSPNTDKLTF. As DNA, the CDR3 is TGTGCCTGTGACTCAATACTGGGGGCCCTCCGGCGATCCCCGAACACCGATAAACTCACCTTT.

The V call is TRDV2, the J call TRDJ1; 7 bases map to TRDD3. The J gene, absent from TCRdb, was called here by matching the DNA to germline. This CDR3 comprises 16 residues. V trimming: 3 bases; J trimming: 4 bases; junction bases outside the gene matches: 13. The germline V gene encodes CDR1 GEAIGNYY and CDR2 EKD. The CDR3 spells CACDYTGAKDVDKLIF. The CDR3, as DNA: TGTGCCTGTGACTATACTGGGGCGAAGGACGTCGATAAACTCATCTTT.

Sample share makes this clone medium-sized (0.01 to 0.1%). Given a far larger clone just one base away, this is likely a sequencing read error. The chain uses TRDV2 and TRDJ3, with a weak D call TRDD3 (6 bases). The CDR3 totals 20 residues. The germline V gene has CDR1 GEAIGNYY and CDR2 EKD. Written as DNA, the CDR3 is TGTGCCTGTGACACCTCCGGGGGACACCCTCTCTCCTGGGGCACCCGACAGATGTTTTTC. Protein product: CACDTSGGHPLSWGTRQMFF.

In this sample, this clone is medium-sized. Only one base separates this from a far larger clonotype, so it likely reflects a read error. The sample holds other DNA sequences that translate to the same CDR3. CDR3 sequence: CACDTSGGHPLSWDTRQMFF. CDR3 nucleotide sequence: TGTGCCTGTGATACCTCCGGGGGACACCCTCTCTCCTGGGACACCCGACAGATGTTTTTC. J is TRDJ3 and V is TRDV2; possible D gene TRDD3, 6 bases. This CDR3 is built from 20 residues. Trimming shortened V by 4 bases and J by 0 bases, and 21 bases separated the two germline ends. Per the germline V gene, CDR1 is GEAIGNYY and CDR2 is EKD.

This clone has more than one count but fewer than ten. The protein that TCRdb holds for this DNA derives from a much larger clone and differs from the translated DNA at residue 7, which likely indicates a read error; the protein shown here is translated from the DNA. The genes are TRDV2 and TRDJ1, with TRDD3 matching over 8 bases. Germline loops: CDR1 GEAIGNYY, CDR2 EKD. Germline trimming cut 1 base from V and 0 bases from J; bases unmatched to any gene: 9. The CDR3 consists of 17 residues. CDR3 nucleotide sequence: TGTGCCTGTGACACTCTTGCTGGGGGACTGAACACCGATAAACTCATCTTT. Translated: CACDTLAGGLNTDKLIF.

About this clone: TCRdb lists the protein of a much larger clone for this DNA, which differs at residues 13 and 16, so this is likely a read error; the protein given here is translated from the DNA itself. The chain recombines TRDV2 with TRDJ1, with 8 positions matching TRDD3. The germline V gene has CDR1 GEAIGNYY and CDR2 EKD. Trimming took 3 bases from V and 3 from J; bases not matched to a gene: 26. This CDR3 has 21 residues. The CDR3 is CACDSILGALRRPPNADKLIF. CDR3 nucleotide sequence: TGTGCCTGTGACTCAATACTGGGGGCCCTCCGGCGACCCCCGAACGCCGATAAACTCATCTTT.

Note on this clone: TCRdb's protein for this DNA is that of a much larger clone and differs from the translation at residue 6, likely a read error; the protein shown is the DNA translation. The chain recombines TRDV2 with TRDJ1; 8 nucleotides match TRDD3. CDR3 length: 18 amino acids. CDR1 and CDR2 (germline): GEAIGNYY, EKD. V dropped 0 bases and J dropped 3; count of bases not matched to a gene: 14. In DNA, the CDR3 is TGTGCCTGTGACACCGGAGGGCTGGGGGAAAACGGGGCCGATAAACTCATCTTT. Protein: CACDTGGLGENGADKLIF.

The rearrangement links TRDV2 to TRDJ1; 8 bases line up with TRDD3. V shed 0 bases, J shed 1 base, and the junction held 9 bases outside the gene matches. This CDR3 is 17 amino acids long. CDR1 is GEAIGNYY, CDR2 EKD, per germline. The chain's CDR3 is CACDTLVRDTFTDKLIF. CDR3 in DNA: TGTGCCTGTGACACCCTAGTGAGGGATACGTTCACCGATAAACTCATCTTT.

Here the CDR3 DNA reads TGTGCCTGTGACACCCTGGGTGGATCGATTACCGATAAACTCATCTTT. It yields the protein CACDTLGGSITDKLIF. V is TRDV2 and J is TRDJ1; D is possibly TRDD3 (5 bases). From germline, CDR1 is GEAIGNYY and CDR2 EKD. V was cut by 0 bases and J by 2 bases, with 15 bases left in between. CDR3 size: 16 residues.